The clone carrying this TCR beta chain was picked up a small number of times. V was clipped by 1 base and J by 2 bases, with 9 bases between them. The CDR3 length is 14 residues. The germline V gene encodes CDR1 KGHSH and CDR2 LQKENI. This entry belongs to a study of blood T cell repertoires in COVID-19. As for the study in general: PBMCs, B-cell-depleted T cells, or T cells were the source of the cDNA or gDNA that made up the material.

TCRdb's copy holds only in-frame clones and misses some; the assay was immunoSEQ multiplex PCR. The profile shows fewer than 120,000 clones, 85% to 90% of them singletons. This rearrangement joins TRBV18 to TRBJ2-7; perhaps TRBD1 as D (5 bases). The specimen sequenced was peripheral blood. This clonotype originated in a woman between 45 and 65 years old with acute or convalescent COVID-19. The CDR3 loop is CASSPRGEAYEQYF. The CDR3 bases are TGTGCCAGCTCACCACGGGGCGAGGCCTACGAGCAGTACTTC.